These 27 T cell receptor beta chains came from one sample sequenced in a study of cytomegalovirus exposure and HLA in healthy donors. PCR involved 60 Vbeta and 13 Jbeta primers. Generated by immunoSEQ multiplex PCR, the TCRdb table keeps only in-frame clones and is missing some. The sample holds 150,000 to 200,000 clones, 77% seen once. The specimen sequenced was PBMCs. These receptor sequences come from a woman aged 30 to 39 in good health and CMV-seronegative.

J is TRBJ1-2 and V is TRBV7-9, with 9 bases aligning to TRBD1. Germline loops: CDR1 SEHNR, CDR2 FQNEAQ (reference sequence). This CDR3 is built from 15 residues. Trimming removed 7 bases from V and 6 bases from J; junction bases left unmatched: 12. This chain's CDR3 is CASTSVQQGAHGYTF. The CDR3 DNA sequence: TGTGCCAGCACATCAGTTCAACAGGGGGCGCATGGCTACACCTTC.

V is TRBV28 and J is TRBJ1-1; D perhaps matches TRBD1 (6 bases). Germline assignment: CDR1 MDHEN and CDR2 SYDVKM. This CDR3 comprises 10 residues. V was trimmed by 9 bases and J by 5 bases, leaving 7 bases between them. The CDR3 here is CASGQTEAFF. For the CDR3, the DNA is TGTGCCAGTGGACAGACTGAAGCTTTCTTT.

There are a few counts of this clone. The rearrangement uses TRBV4-3 and TRBJ1-2, with 7 bases identical to TRBD1. This CDR3 has 18 amino acids. After removal of 0 bases from V and 5 bases from J, the junction contained 15 bases not matched to a gene. CDR1 is LGHNA, CDR2 YSLEER, per germline. This CDR3 reads CASSQDHDKWDRGYGYTF. In DNA, the CDR3 is TGCGCCAGCAGCCAAGACCACGACAAGTGGGACAGAGGATATGGCTACACCTTC.

This chain connects TRBV15 to TRBJ2-3, with D hard to call. The CDR3 totals 14 residues. The V end was cut by 2 bases, the J end by 1 base, with 7 bases between. The germline V gene encodes CDR1 LNHNV and CDR2 YYDKDF (reference sequence). The CDR3 coding sequence is TGTGCCACCAGCAGACGGTCGGGCACAGATACGCAGTATTTT. Translating gives CATSRRSGTDTQYF.

The V call is TRBV9, the J call TRBJ1-3, with a tentative D call TRBD1 (6 bases). V was trimmed by 4 bases and J by 0 bases, leaving 14 bases between them. The germline V gene encodes CDR1 SGDLS and CDR2 YYNGEE. The CDR3 is 16 amino acids. The CDR3 region has the DNA TGTGCCAGCAGCTTGCTACCGGACAGCTCTGGAAACACCATATATTTT. It specifies CASSLLPDSSGNTIYF.

The chain employs TRBV30 and TRBJ1-2; D uncertain. Germline CDR1 GTSNPN, CDR2 SVGIG (reference sequence). Trimming removed 3 bases at V and 4 bases at J, with 9 bases between. The CDR3 is 12 residues long. The CDR3 DNA sequence: TGTGCCTGGAGCCCCGGACTCTATGGCTACACCTTC. Amino acid sequence: CAWSPGLYGYTF. Together with reference TRBV30 and TRBJ1-2, the CDR3 gives the full variable domain: SQTIHQWPATLVQPVGSPLSLECTVEGTSNPNLYWYRQAAGRGLQLLFYSVGIGQISSEVPQNLSASRPQDRQFILSSKKLLLSDSGFYLCAWSPGLYGYTFGSGTRLTVV.

The CDR3 coding sequence is TGTGCCAGCAGTTCCCGGGACAGAACCCCATTCTATGGCTACACCTTC. It translates to CASSSRDRTPFYGYTF. The rearrangement links TRBV6-5 to TRBJ1-2, with 7 bases fitting TRBD1. This CDR3 region has 16 residues. The V gene's germline CDR1 is MNHEY and CDR2 SVGAGI. Trimming took 4 bases from V and 4 from J; bases not matched to a gene: 12.

This rearrangement joins TRBV2 to TRBJ1-2; D gene ambiguous. The V and J ends lost 7 bases and 2 bases respectively, with 14 bases between them. Germline-derived CDR1 and CDR2 are SNHLY and FYNNEI. The CDR3 spans 14 residues. The CDR3 here is CASMEEGSNYGYTF. The CDR3 nucleotides are TGTGCCAGCATGGAGGAGGGTTCCAACTATGGCTACACCTTC.

The chain is built from TRBV7-9 and TRBJ2-7; 10 bases match TRBD1. V lost 5 bases, J lost 6 bases, and 10 bases stayed unmatched. This CDR3 comprises 15 residues. Germline loops: CDR1 SEHNR, CDR2 FQNEAQ (reference sequence). CDR3 sequence (DNA): TGTGCCAGCAGCCAAACAAGGACAGGGGGTTTCGAGCAGTACTTC. Protein: CASSQTRTGGFEQYF.

The genes are TRBV5-6 and TRBJ1-2; D uncertain. This CDR3 comprises 13 residues. Germline lookup yields CDR1 SGHDT and CDR2 YYEEEE. The ends were cut back, 4 bases at V and 2 bases at J, with 9 bases in the middle. Here the CDR3 DNA reads TGTGCCAGCAGCAAAACGGTGAACTATGGCTACACCTTC. The encoded protein is CASSKTVNYGYTF.

As for this clone: The junction differs from germline at one of its ends, possibly a read error. The chain couples TRBV19 to TRBJ1-5, with D tentatively TRBD1 (6 bases). In germline, CDR1 is LNHDA, CDR2 SQIVND (reference sequence). This CDR3 region has 15 residues. This CDR3 is CTSSPSDSPNQPQHF. The CDR3 nucleotides read TGTACCAGTAGTCCCTCGGACAGCCCTAATCAGCCCCAGCATTTT.

V usage is TRBV28 and J usage is TRBJ1-4, with 7 positions matching TRBD1. Germline lookup yields CDR1 MDHEN and CDR2 SYDVKM. With V trimmed by 3 bases and J by 7 bases, 5 bases remained unmatched. There are 14 residues in the CDR3. The CDR3, as DNA: TGTGCCAGCAGTTTTGAAGGGGGCAGTGAAAAACTGTTTTTT. It encodes CASSFEGGSEKLFF.

The CDR3 sequence: CASSPSRGSGYEQYF. The CDR3 coding sequence is TGTGCCAGCAGCCCCAGCCGGGGATCGGGATACGAGCAGTACTTC. The chain couples TRBV9 to TRBJ2-7; D is possibly TRBD2 (5 bases). Germline lookup yields CDR1 SGDLS and CDR2 YYNGEE. Trimming removed 4 bases at V and 4 bases at J, with 18 bases between. The CDR3 length is 15 residues.

V is TRBV7-2 and J is TRBJ2-1, with 7 bases that match TRBD1. J was trimmed by 3 bases and V by 3 bases; bases with no gene match: 5. CDR1 and CDR2 (germline): SGHTA, FQGNSA. This CDR3 is built from 15 residues. CDR3 coding DNA: TGTGCCAGCAGCTTTACCGGGACAGTCTACAATGAGCAGTTCTTC. This codes for CASSFTGTVYNEQFF.

This rearrangement joins TRBV19 to TRBJ1-5, with 7 bases identical to TRBD1. The CDR3 is 15 amino acids. J lost 2 bases, V lost 6 bases, and 7 bases had no gene match. Germline CDR1 and CDR2: LNHDA and SQIVND (reference sequence). CDR3 protein: CASRPRQGGNQPQHF. The CDR3 DNA sequence: TGTGCCAGTAGACCTCGACAGGGAGGCAATCAGCCCCAGCATTTT.

The V gene is TRBV25-1, the J gene TRBJ2-1; the match to TRBD2 covers 10 bases. Germline CDR1 and CDR2: MGHDK and SYGVNS. The CDR3 extends over 14 amino acids. Trimming at V came to 3 bases and at J to 8 bases, leaving 4 bases not matched to a gene. The CDR3: CASSDSLAGDEQFF. The CDR3 DNA follows: TGTGCCAGCAGTGATTCCCTAGCGGGAGATGAGCAGTTCTTC.

V gene TRBV30 combines with J gene TRBJ1-2; 8 positions agree with TRBD1. V was pared by 4 bases and J by 8 bases, with 18 bases of the junction left unmatched. CDR3 size: 16 residues. Germline V lookup: CDR1 GTSNPN, CDR2 SVGIG (reference sequence). The CDR3 DNA is TGTGCCTGGAAGACGACAGGGGTCCGACCGGGGGGAGGCTACACCTTC. Its translation is CAWKTTGVRPGGGYTF.

The rearrangement links TRBV19 to TRBJ1-2; D unclear. Looked up from germline, CDR1 is LNHDA and CDR2 is SQIVND (reference sequence). This CDR3 contains 14 residues. V was cut by 5 bases and J by 0 bases, with 10 bases left in between. CDR3 bases: TGTGCCAGTAGTCCCTCCATAGCTAACTATGGCTACACCTTC. Its translation is CASSPSIANYGYTF.

This clone is a singleton in its sample. The rearrangement links TRBV5-4 to TRBJ2-7, with D hard to call. The V and J ends lost 0 bases and 7 bases respectively, with 8 bases between them. CDR3 length: 12 amino acids. CDR1 SGHNT and CDR2 YYREEE come from the germline V gene (reference sequence). The CDR3 DNA reads TGTGCCAGCAGCTTGGTATCGCAGGAGCAGTACTTC. Amino acids: CASSLVSQEQYF.

The V call is TRBV7-3, the J call TRBJ1-1; D is possibly TRBD1 (5 bases). The germline V gene has CDR1 SGHTA and CDR2 FQGTGA. This CDR3 region has 14 residues. V lost 2 bases, J lost 1 base, and 8 bases lay in between. Here the CDR3 DNA reads TGTGCCAGCAGCTTACAGGGTGGGAACACTGAAGCTTTCTTT. Its translation is CASSLQGGNTEAFF.

This clone was picked up a small number of times. The chain is built from TRBV9 and TRBJ1-3, with D perhaps TRBD1 (6 bases). The CDR3 has 19 amino acids. Germline CDR1 reads SGDLS; CDR2 reads YYNGEE. V lost 1 base, J lost 2 bases, and 22 bases lay in between. CDR3 loop: CASSVSIHGTTNTGNTIYF. The CDR3 DNA is TGTGCCAGCAGCGTATCCATTCATGGGACAACAAACACTGGAAACACCATATATTTT.

The V call is TRBV6-1, the J call TRBJ1-5, with 8 positions matching TRBD1. CDR3 length equals 13 residues. With 8 bases clipped from V and 5 bases from J, the junction kept 5 bases outside the gene matches. The germline gives CDR1 MNHNS, CDR2 SASEGT. The CDR3 reads CASRTGNYQPQHF. The CDR3 region has the DNA TGTGCCAGCCGGACAGGGAATTATCAGCCCCAGCATTTT.

The chain uses TRBV19 and TRBJ1-2, with D unclear. V dropped 3 bases and J dropped 6 bases, with 20 bases sitting between them. This CDR3 region has 16 residues. The germline CDR1 and CDR2 sequences are LNHDA and SQIVND (reference sequence). This CDR3 reads CASSIAERVLLDGYTF. Here the CDR3 DNA reads TGTGCCAGTAGTATTGCCGAGAGGGTCCTTCTAGATGGCTACACCTTC.

This clone was detected once. The chain recombines TRBV5-4 with TRBJ1-2; the D gene is possibly TRBD1 (5 bases). Germline CDR1 reads SGHNT; CDR2 reads YYREEE (reference sequence). V gave up 3 bases and J gave up 3 bases, with 12 bases separating them. The CDR3 consists of 14 residues. The CDR3 is CASSWGDRDYGYTF. The CDR3 bases are TGTGCCAGCAGCTGGGGGGACCGGGACTATGGCTACACCTTC.

The chain uses TRBV18 and TRBJ2-1; 7 bases line up with TRBD2. The germline V gene encodes CDR1 KGHSH and CDR2 LQKENI. The CDR3 extends over 17 amino acids. Trimming took 4 bases from V and 5 from J; bases not matched to a gene: 14. As DNA, the CDR3 is TGTGCCAGCTCACTCTCTAGCGGTGGTCTCTCGGACAATGAGCAGTTCTTC. As protein: CASSLSSGGLSDNEQFF.

Here the CDR3 reads CASSHQRGTTGELFF. The DNA for the CDR3 is TGTGCCAGCAGCCATCAGCGGGGGACCACCGGGGAGCTGTTTTTT. The chain has TRBV14 and TRBJ2-2; 8 nucleotides match TRBD2. CDR3 length: 15 residues. V was clipped by 3 bases and J by 4 bases; unmatched bases: 4. From germline, CDR1 is SGHDN and CDR2 FVKESK. Full variable domain (missing parts from reference TRBV14 and TRBJ2-2): EAGVTQFPSHSVIEKGQTVTLRCDPISGHDNLYWYRRVMGKEIKFLLHFVKESKQDESGMPNNRFLAERTGGTYSTLKVQPAELEDSGVYFCASSHQRGTTGELFFGEGSRLTVL.

The CDR3 coding sequence is TGTGCCAGCAGCGAGTCTAGCGGGGGGGGGTACGAGCAGTACTTC. Residues: CASSESSGGGYEQYF. The V and J genes are TRBV5-4 and TRBJ2-7; 12 nucleotides align to TRBD2. This CDR3 has 15 amino acids. The junction had 6 bases not matched to a gene; V was cut back by 4 bases and J by 4 bases. Germline values: CDR1 SGHNT, CDR2 YYREEE (reference sequence).